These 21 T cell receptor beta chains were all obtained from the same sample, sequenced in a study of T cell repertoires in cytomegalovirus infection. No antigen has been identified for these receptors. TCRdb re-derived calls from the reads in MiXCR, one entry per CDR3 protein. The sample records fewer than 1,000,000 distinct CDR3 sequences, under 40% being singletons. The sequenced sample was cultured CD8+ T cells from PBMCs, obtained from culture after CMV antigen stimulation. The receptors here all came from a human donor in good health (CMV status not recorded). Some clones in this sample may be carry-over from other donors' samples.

The CDR3 spells CASSHEDRPYNEQFF. CDR3 coding DNA: TGCGCCAGCAGCCATGAGGACAGGCCGTACAATGAGCAGTTCTTC. The gene calls are TRBV4-1 and TRBJ2-1, with TRBD1 identical over 7 bases. Germline-derived CDR1 and CDR2 are MGHRA and YSYEKL. CDR3 length equals 15 residues. Losses at the gene ends were 3 bases for V and 4 bases for J; bases not matched to a gene: 6.

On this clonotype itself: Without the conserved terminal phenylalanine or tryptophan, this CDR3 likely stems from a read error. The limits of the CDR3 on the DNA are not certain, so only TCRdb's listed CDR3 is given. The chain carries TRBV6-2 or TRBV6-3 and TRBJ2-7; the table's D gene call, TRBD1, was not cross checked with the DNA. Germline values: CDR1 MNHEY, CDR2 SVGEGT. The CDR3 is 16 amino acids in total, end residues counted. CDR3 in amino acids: CASSYSEKFPFGGEYA.

The CDR3 DNA is TGTGCCAGCAGTAAACACAGGGGGCCTGGAAACACCATATATTTT. It encodes CASSKHRGPGNTIYF. The chain employs TRBV6-5 and TRBJ1-3; TRBD1 agrees at 9 bases. The CDR3 has 15 residues. V gave up 5 bases and J gave up 2 bases; unmatched junction bases: 4. Per germline, CDR1 MNHEY and CDR2 SVGAGI.

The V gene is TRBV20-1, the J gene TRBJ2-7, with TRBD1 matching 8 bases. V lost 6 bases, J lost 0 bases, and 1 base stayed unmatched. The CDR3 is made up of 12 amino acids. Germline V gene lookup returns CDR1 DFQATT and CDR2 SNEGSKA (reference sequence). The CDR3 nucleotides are TGCAGTGCCGGACAGGGCTCCTACGAGCAGTACTTC. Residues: CSAGQGSYEQYF.

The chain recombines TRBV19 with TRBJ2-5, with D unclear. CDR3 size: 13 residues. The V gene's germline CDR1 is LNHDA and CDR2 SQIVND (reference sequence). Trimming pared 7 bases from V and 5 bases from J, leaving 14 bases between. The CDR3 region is CASKGTLWETQYF. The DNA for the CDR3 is TGTGCCAGTAAGGGAACCTTATGGGAGACCCAGTACTTC.

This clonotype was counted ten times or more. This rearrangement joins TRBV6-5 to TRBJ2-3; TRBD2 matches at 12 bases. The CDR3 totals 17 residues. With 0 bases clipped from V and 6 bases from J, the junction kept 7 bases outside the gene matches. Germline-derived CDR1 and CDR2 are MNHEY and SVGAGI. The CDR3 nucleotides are TGTGCCAGCAGTTACTCTAGGACTAGCGGGGATGTGGATACGCAGTATTTT. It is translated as CASSYSRTSGDVDTQYF.

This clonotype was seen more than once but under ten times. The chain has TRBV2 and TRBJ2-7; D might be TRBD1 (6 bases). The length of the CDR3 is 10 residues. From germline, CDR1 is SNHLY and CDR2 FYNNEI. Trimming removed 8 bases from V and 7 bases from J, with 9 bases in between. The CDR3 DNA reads TGTGCCAGCCAGGGGCGGGAGCAGTACTTC. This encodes CASQGREQYF.

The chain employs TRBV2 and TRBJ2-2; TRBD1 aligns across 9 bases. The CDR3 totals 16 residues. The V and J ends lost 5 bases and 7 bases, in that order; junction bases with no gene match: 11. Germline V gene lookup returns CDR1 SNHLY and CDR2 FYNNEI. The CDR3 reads CASSTRDRGNIGELFF. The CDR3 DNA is TGTGCCAGCAGTACCCGAGACAGGGGGAATATCGGGGAGCTGTTTTTT. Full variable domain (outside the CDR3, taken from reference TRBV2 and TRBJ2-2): EPEVTQTPSHQVTQMGQEVILRCVPISNHLYFYWYRQILGQKVEFLVSFYNNEISEKSEIFDDQFSVERPDGSNFTLKIRSTKLEDSAMYFCASSTRDRGNIGELFFGEGSRLTVL.

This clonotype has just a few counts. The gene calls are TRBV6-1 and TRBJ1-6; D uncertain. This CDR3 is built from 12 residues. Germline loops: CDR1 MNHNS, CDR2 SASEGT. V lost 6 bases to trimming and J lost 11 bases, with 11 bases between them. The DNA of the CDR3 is TGTGCCAGCAGCCCCGGCAAGGCACCCCTCCACTTT. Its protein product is CASSPGKAPLHF.

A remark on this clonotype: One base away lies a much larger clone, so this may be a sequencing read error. In DNA form, the CDR3 reads TGTGCCAGCAACTTCGGCCAGACCGGGGAGCTGTTTTTT. Its protein product is CASNFGQTGELFF. V gene TRBV7-6 combines with J gene TRBJ2-2; no clear D. Per germline, CDR1 SGHVS and CDR2 FNYEAQ. The CDR3 is made up of 13 amino acids. The V gene lost 7 bases and the J gene lost 5 bases, with 11 bases spanning the gap.

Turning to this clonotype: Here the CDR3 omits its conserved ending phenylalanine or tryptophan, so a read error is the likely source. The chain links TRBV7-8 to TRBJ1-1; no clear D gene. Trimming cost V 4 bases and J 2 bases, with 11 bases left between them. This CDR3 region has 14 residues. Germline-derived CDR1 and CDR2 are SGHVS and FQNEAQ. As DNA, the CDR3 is TGTGCCAGCAGCTCCCAGCGGATTAACACTGAAGCTTTCTCT. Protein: CASSSQRINTEAFS.

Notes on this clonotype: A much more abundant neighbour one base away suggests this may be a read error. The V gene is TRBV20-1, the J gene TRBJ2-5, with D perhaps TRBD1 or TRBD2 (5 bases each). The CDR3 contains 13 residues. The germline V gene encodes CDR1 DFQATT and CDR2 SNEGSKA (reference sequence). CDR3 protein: CSASWGIQETLYF. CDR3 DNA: TGCAGTGCTAGTTGGGGGATCCAAGAGACCCTGTACTTC.

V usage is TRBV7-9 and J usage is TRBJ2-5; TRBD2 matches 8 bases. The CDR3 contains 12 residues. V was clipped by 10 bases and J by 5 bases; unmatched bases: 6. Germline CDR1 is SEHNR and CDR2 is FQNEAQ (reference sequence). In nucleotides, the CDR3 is TGTGCCATCTACCGGGAGGGGGAGACCCAGTACTTC. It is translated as CAIYREGETQYF.

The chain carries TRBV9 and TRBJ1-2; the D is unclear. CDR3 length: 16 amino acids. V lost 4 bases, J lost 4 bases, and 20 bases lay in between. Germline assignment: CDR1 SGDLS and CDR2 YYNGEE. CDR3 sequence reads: CASSTSPRELGYGYTF. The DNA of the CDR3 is TGTGCCAGCAGCACATCCCCTCGTGAGTTGGGCTATGGCTACACCTTC.

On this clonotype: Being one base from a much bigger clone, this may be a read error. This chain's CDR3 is CANSPGRLAGFYSGANVLTF. In DNA form, the CDR3 reads TGTGCCAACAGCCCGGGGAGACTAGCGGGGTTTTACTCTGGGGCCAACGTCCTGACTTTC. J is TRBJ2-6 and V is TRBV7-6; 11 bases match TRBD2. Germline V gene sequence: CDR1 SGHVS, CDR2 FNYEAQ. This CDR3 contains 20 residues.

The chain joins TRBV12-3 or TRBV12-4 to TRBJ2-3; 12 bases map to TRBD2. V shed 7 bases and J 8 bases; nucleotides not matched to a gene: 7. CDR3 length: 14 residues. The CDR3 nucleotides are TGTGCCAGCACCCTAGCGGGGGGGCCCGGTACGCAGTATTTT. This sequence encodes CASTLAGGPGTQYF.

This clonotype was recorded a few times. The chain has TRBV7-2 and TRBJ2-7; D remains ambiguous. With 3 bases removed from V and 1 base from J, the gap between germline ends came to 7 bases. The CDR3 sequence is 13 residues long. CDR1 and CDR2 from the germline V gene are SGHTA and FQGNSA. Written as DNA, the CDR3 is TGTGCCAGCAGCTTTGTGGTATCCTACGAGCAGTACGTC. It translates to CASSFVVSYEQYV.

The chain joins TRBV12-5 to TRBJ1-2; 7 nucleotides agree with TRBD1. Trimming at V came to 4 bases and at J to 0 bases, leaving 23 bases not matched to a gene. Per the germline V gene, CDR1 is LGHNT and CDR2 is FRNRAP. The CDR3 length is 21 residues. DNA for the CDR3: TGTGCTAGTGGTTCGGGCCGGGACAGTACCCGGGGCAACGCTACTAACTATGGCTACACCTTC. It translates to CASGSGRDSTRGNATNYGYTF.

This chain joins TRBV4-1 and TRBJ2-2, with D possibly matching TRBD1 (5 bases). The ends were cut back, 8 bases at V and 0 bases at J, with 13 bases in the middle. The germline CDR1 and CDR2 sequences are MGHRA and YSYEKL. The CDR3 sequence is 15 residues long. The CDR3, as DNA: TGCGCCAGCTGCCGGTCGACAGCGAACACCGGGGAGCTGTTTTTT. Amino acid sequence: CASCRSTANTGELFF.

In DNA form, the CDR3 reads TGTGCCACCAGTGACCGTCTTAGTGATTATGGCTACACCTTC. Protein: CATSDRLSDYGYTF. The chain is built from TRBV24-1 and TRBJ1-2; D uncertain. CDR1 is KGHDR, CDR2 SFDVKD, per germline. The CDR3 extends over 14 amino acids. V was trimmed by 4 bases and J by 5 bases, leaving 13 bases between them.

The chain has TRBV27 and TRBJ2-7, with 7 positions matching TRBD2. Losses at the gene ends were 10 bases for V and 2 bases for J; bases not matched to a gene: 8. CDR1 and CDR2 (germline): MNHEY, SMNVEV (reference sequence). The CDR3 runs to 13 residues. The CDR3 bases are TGTGCCACCCGCGGCGGGGGAACCTACGAGCAGTACGTC. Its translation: CATRGGGTYEQYV.